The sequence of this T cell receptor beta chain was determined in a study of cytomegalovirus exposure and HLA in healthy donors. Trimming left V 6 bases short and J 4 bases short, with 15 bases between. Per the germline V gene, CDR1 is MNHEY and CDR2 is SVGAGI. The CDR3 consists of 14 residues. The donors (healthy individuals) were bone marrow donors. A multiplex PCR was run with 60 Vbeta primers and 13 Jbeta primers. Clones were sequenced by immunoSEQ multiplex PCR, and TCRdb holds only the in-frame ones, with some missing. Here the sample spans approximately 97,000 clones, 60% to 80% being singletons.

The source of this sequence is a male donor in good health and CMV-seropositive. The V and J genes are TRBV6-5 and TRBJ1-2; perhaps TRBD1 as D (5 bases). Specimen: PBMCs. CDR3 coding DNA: TGTGCCAGCAGCCTATCCCGGGACTTCTATGGCTACACCTTC. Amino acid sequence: CASSLSRDFYGYTF.